This TCR beta chain was sequenced for a study of spatial heterogeneity in lung cancer. The sample's time point: sample taken at primary tumor resection. The donor population consisted of some 70 patients with untreated, early-stage non-small cell lung cancer. As regards this clonotype: The target antigen is unknown.

TCRdb itself ran the 5' RACE reads through MiXCR, one entry per CDR3 protein. Here the sample spans under 40,000 distinct CDR3 sequences, around 5% being singletons. Study results and limitations: Resection blood, more than follow-up blood, showed ubiquitous expanded tumor TCRs.

The germline V and J ends were trimmed by 5 bases and 5 bases, with 15 bases remaining between them. Germline V gene sequence: CDR1 SEHNR, CDR2 FQNEAQ (reference sequence). The CDR3 totals 14 residues. The specimen comprised PBMCs, sampled at surgery. This receptor was obtained from a female donor with early-stage non-small cell lung cancer. V gene TRBV7-9 combines with J gene TRBJ1-2; D uncertain. CDR3 in amino acids: CASSPGDGGYGYTF. The CDR3 nucleotides are TGTGCCAGCAGCCCAGGCGACGGAGGTTATGGCTACACCTTC.